The 22 T cell receptor beta chains below come from one sample, sequenced in a study of CD8 T cells in ankylosing spondylitis. Via MiXCR, TCRdb re-called the 5' RACE reads, giving one row per CDR3 protein. The table has some 240,000 distinct CDR3 sequences, roughly 18% seen once; the top ten hold about a third. Input material: blood, either unsorted or a sorted T cell fraction (not recorded which). The source is a male donor with ankylosing spondylitis or in good health (not recorded which).

The chain is built from TRBV6-1 and TRBJ2-1, with D tentatively TRBD2 (6 bases). V was shortened by 8 bases and J by 0 bases, with 14 bases between the two germline ends. CDR1 is MNHNS, CDR2 SASEGT, per germline. CDR3 length: 15 amino acids. DNA of the CDR3: TGTGCCAGCCGAATAGCGGAGACCTCCTACAATGAGCAGTTCTTC. Amino acids: CASRIAETSYNEQFF.

The chain joins TRBV5-6 to TRBJ2-3; D assignment may be TRBD1 or TRBD2 (5 bases each). Deletions cut 7 bases from V and 8 bases from J, with 8 bases between. Germline assignment: CDR1 SGHDT and CDR2 YYEEEE. The CDR3 loop spans 10 amino acids. CDR3 region: CASEGSTQYF. CDR3 coding DNA: TGTGCCAGCGAGGGGAGTACGCAGTATTTT.

This clonotype has a count of ten or more. The genes are TRBV27 and TRBJ2-2; D is undetermined. CDR1 and CDR2 from the germline V gene are MNHEY and SMNVEV (reference sequence). The CDR3 is made up of 12 amino acids. Trimming removed 1 base at V and 6 bases at J, with 3 bases between. CDR3 in DNA: TGTGCCAGCAGTTTATTGGCCGGGGAGCTGTTTTTT. This gives the protein CASSLLAGELFF.

The table lists this clonotype with a few counts. The chain joins TRBV7-9 to TRBJ2-1, with D unresolved. The CDR3 extends over 16 amino acids. V lost 5 bases and J lost 3, with 17 bases in between. Germline lookup yields CDR1 SEHNR and CDR2 FQNEAQ (reference sequence). This CDR3 is CASSDTVSRVYNEQFF. Here the CDR3 DNA reads TGTGCCAGCAGCGATACGGTGAGTCGTGTCTACAATGAGCAGTTCTTC.

The V gene is TRBV29-1, the J gene TRBJ2-5; D is unresolved. Trimming removed 3 bases from V and 7 bases from J, with 6 bases in between. The germline V gene encodes CDR1 SQVTM and CDR2 ANQGSEA. The length of the CDR3 is 10 residues. CDR3 nucleotides: TGCAGCGTTGATACGGGGACCCAGTACTTC. Translation: CSVDTGTQYF. Using reference TRBV29-1 and TRBJ2-5 for the parts outside the CDR3, the full variable domain is SAVISQKPSRDICQRGTSLTIQCQVDSQVTMMFWYRQQPGQSLTLIATANQGSEATYESGFVIDKFPISRPNLTFSTLTVSNMSPEDSSIYLCSVDTGTQYFGPGTRLLVL.

This clonotype was counted a few times. The V gene is TRBV20-1, the J gene TRBJ1-1, with a possible D match to TRBD1 (5 bases). The CDR3 extends over 15 amino acids. Germline CDR1 is DFQATT and CDR2 is SNEGSKA (reference sequence). The ends were cut back, 0 bases at V and 5 bases at J, with 16 bases in the middle. The CDR3 bases are TGCAGTGCTAGAGATTTCGGGGGGGGAGGGACTGAAGCTTTCTTT. Translated: CSARDFGGGGTEAFF.

This clonotype has more than one count but fewer than ten. This chain uses TRBV6-2 or TRBV6-3 with TRBJ2-7; D is possibly TRBD1 or TRBD2 (5 bases each). Germline assignment: CDR1 MNHEY and CDR2 SVGEGT. The V and J ends lost 6 bases and 6 bases respectively, with 21 bases between them. The CDR3 consists of 15 residues. CDR3 in DNA: TGTGCCAGCAGCAAGGGAGTGGACACCGGTCTCGAGCAGTACTTC. Its protein product is CASSKGVDTGLEQYF.

V is TRBV29-1 and J is TRBJ2-6; D is perhaps TRBD1 (5 bases). CDR1 is SQVTM and CDR2 is ANQGSEA in the germline V gene. The CDR3 loop spans 15 amino acids. Trimming cost V 7 bases and J 2 bases, with 15 bases left between them. Written as DNA, the CDR3 is TGCAGCGCGTTGACAGAAACCCCTGGGGCCAACGTCCTGACTTTC. Protein sequence: CSALTETPGANVLTF.

CDR3 DNA sequence: TGTGCCAGCAGCTCACCGGGACAGGGTACCCTCGAGCAGTTCTTC. Translation: CASSSPGQGTLEQFF. V usage is TRBV7-8 and J usage is TRBJ2-1, with 9 bases that match TRBD1. Germline V gene sequence: CDR1 SGHVS, CDR2 FQNEAQ. This CDR3 spans 15 amino acids. V lost 4 bases and J lost 10; bases outside the gene matches: 11. The entire variable domain, with the rest obtained from reference TRBV7-8 and TRBJ2-1, is as follows: GAGVSQSPRYKVAKRGQDVALRCDPISGHVSLFWYQQALGQGPEFLTYFQNEAQLDKSGLPSDRFFAERPEGSVSTLKIQRTQQEDSAVYLCASSSPGQGTLEQFFGPGTRLTVL.

The V gene is TRBV5-5, the J gene TRBJ2-3; 7 bases line up with TRBD2. The CDR3 is 18 amino acids. V was clipped by 7 bases and J by 2 bases; unmatched bases: 19. Germline-derived CDR1 and CDR2 are SGHKS and YYEKEE (reference sequence). Here the CDR3 DNA reads TGTGCCAGCGGACCCATGGACACGGGACTATGGAACACAGATACGCAGTATTTT. This sequence encodes CASGPMDTGLWNTDTQYF.

J is TRBJ2-7 and V is TRBV27, with D maybe TRBD2 (5 bases). Germline CDR1 is MNHEY and CDR2 is SMNVEV (reference sequence). The CDR3 has 13 amino acids. The V and J ends lost 2 bases and 2 bases respectively, with 7 bases between them. The CDR3 protein is CASSLVSAYEQYF. CDR3 coding DNA: TGTGCCAGCAGTTTAGTTAGCGCCTACGAGCAGTACTTC.

The chain joins TRBV6-1 to TRBJ2-7; 10 nucleotides agree with TRBD2. The length of the CDR3 is 13 residues. Trimming removed 7 bases from V and 3 bases from J; junction bases left unmatched: 3. Germline V lookup: CDR1 MNHNS, CDR2 SASEGT. The CDR3 spells CASIGLADYEQYF. The CDR3 DNA follows: TGTGCCAGCATCGGACTAGCGGACTACGAGCAGTACTTC.

The rearrangement links TRBV29-1 to TRBJ2-5; either TRBD1 or TRBD2 may supply D (6 bases each). The CDR3 has 13 amino acids. Trimming removed 7 bases at V and 5 bases at J, with 17 bases between. Germline values: CDR1 SQVTM, CDR2 ANQGSEA. The CDR3: CSAMPGADETQYF. The DNA for the CDR3 is TGCAGCGCCATGCCGGGGGCGGACGAGACCCAGTACTTC.

This chain uses TRBV24-1 with TRBJ2-1; 9 bases are a match to TRBD2. CDR1 and CDR2 (germline): KGHDR, SFDVKD. The CDR3 loop spans 16 amino acids. With 4 bases clipped from V and 4 bases from J, the junction kept 7 bases outside the gene matches. The CDR3 region has the DNA TGTGCCACCAGTGAACGACTAGCGGTCTCTTACAATGAGCAGTTCTTC. It is translated as CATSERLAVSYNEQFF.

This chain links TRBV29-1 with TRBJ2-7; D might be TRBD1 (5 bases). Germline V gives CDR1 SQVTM, CDR2 ANQGSEA. The CDR3 extends over 12 amino acids. Trimming stripped 5 bases from V and 3 bases from J, with 11 bases between. CDR3 sequence reads: CSVQGASYEQYF. CDR3 coding DNA: TGCAGCGTTCAAGGGGCGAGCTACGAGCAGTACTTC.

This clonotype has more than one count but fewer than ten. This rearrangement joins TRBV29-1 to TRBJ1-1, with D possibly matching TRBD1 (5 bases). The length of the CDR3 is 14 residues. CDR1 is SQVTM, CDR2 ANQGSEA, per germline. Trimming left V 6 bases short and J 7 bases short, with 21 bases between. CDR3 nucleotide sequence: TGCAGCGTGGATGGGGGAGCGGGGAGGGGTGAAGCTTTCTTT. Translating gives CSVDGGAGRGEAFF.

The genes are TRBV11-1 and TRBJ2-7, with TRBD1 as a possible D gene (6 bases). V lost 5 bases, J lost 0 bases, and 14 bases lay in between. In germline, CDR1 is SGHAT, CDR2 FQDESV (reference sequence). The CDR3 is 15 residues long. CDR3 sequence reads: CASSETGHPSYEQYF. The DNA of the CDR3 is TGTGCCAGCAGCGAAACGGGACACCCCTCCTACGAGCAGTACTTC.

V usage is TRBV29-1 and J usage is TRBJ2-7, with TRBD2 matching 10 bases. The V gene end was trimmed by 7 bases and the J gene end by 6 bases; junction bases not matched to a gene: 9. The CDR3 is made up of 13 amino acids. Germline lookup yields CDR1 SQVTM and CDR2 ANQGSEA. The CDR3 nucleotides are TGCAGCGGGGGACTAGCGCTTACCGGCGAGCAGTACTTC. It encodes CSGGLALTGEQYF.

This clonotype was counted only a few times. The V call is TRBV7-2, the J call TRBJ2-2; the D gene is possibly TRBD2 (5 bases). The V gene's germline CDR1 is SGHTA and CDR2 FQGNSA. This CDR3 is built from 14 residues. V was clipped by 5 bases and J by 6 bases, with 13 bases between them. The CDR3 protein is CASSPLVGSGELFF. CDR3 sequence (DNA): TGTGCCAGCAGCCCACTAGTCGGGTCCGGGGAGCTGTTTTTT.

A few counts support this clonotype. The rearrangement joins TRBV27 to TRBJ1-2; perhaps TRBD1 as D (5 bases). This CDR3 is 15 amino acids long. Germline loops: CDR1 MNHEY, CDR2 SMNVEV (reference sequence). Deletions cut 5 bases from V and 2 bases from J, with 15 bases between. The CDR3 coding sequence is TGTGCCAGCAGTACGGGGGGAGGGGACAACTATGGCTACACCTTC. Its protein product is CASSTGGGDNYGYTF.

V is TRBV20-1 and J is TRBJ2-1; 12 nucleotides line up with TRBD2. V was pared by 2 bases and J by 6 bases, with 8 bases of the junction left unmatched. Germline loops: CDR1 DFQATT, CDR2 SNEGSKA (reference sequence). The CDR3 sequence is 16 residues long. The CDR3 region has the DNA TGCAGTGCTAGATCGACTAGCGGGAGAGTTTTCAATGAGCAGTTCTTC. As protein: CSARSTSGRVFNEQFF.

The chain recombines TRBV6-1 with TRBJ2-3; TRBD2 is a possible D gene (5 bases). The V end lost 4 bases, the J end lost 1 base, and 9 bases lay between the germline ends. CDR1 MNHNS and CDR2 SASEGT come from the germline V gene. The CDR3 is 14 residues long. The CDR3 DNA follows: TGTGCCAGCAGTGCTTTGGAGGGCACAGATACGCAGTATTTT. It yields the protein CASSALEGTDTQYF.